This entry features one TCR beta chain sequence. Its antigen is as yet unknown. The entry originates in a study of CD4 T cells in relation to SARS-CoV-2 and coronaviruses. Profiled with immunoSEQ multiplex PCR; TCRdb holds only in-frame clones, not every one. Among about 30,000 clones listed, 60% to 85% were seen once. This CDR3 region has 14 residues. The germline V gene has CDR1 LGHNA and CDR2 YSLEER. V was pared by 3 bases and J by 9 bases, with 15 bases between. Unexposed donor CD4+ T cells date from about 2011-2018, before the COVID-19 pandemic. Isolation of CD4+ T cells took place after roughly nine days in culture.

Sample: CD4+ T cells from PBMCs, cultured in vitro. The sequence was obtained from a human donor in good health. The rearrangement uses TRBV4-3 and TRBJ2-1, with D possibly TRBD1 on 6 matching bases. CDR3 protein: CASSQTGRSGEQFF. CDR3 coding DNA: TGCGCCAGCAGCCAGACAGGCCGTTCAGGTGAGCAGTTCTTC.